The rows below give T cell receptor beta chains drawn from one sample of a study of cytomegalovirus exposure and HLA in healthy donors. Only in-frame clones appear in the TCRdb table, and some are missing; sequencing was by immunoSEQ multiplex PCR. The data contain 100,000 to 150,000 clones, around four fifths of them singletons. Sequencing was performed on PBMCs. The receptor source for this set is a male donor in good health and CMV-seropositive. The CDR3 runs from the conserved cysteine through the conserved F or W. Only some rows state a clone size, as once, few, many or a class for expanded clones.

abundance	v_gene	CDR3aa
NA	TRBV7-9	CASSLPPRLGNTQYF
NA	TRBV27	CASSGLGTQYF
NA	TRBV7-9	CASSFGTGGQPQHF
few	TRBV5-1	CASSLAPGYEQYF
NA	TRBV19	CATQAGTTSYEQYF
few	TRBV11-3	CASSLGVAGGNEQFF
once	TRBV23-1	CASSHGVQETQYF
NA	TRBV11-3	CASSPGTSGRTDTQYF
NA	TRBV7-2	CASSVGTEYNEQFF
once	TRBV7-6	CASSSTGSTGHEQYF
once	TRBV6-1	CASSGYLANTGELFF
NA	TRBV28	CASSPNREYNEQFF
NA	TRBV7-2	CASSVDRGRGKLFF
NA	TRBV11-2	CASSLFVGGAYEQYF
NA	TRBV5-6	CASSLLAGQETQYF
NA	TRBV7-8	CASSFPPRAGYEQYF
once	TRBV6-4	CASSASGPYTGELFF
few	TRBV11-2	CASSLDLPAGSHEQYF
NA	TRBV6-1	CASSEDWTGVPHEQYF
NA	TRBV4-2	CASSQDVVDSPLHF
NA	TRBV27	CASSSSPLAGSTDTQYF
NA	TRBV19	CASTRQHRETQYF
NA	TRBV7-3	CASSRGLAGVEETQYF
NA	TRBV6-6	CATRGNHRGGGYGYTF
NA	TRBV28	CASSFAGCREKLFF
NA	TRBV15	CATSRGDRSNEQFF
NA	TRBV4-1	CASSQDPGVGAYEQYF
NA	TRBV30	CAWSTGTVNEKLFF
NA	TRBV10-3	CAITREASGNTIYF
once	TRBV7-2	CASSWPGLAGEAADTQYF
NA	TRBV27	CASSLAGHRSYEQYF
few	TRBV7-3	CASSFTSLGPGANVLTF
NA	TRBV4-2	CASSQDRVSTDTQYF
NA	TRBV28	CASRARGSRYEQYF
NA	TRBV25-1	CASSESLTGGPREQYF
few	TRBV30	CAWSIGEGYTF
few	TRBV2	CASSGQGETQYF
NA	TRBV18	CASSPGASGETQYF
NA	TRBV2	CAGRLGTGGQNEQFF
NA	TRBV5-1	CASGRVPREQYF
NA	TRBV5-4	CASSFTQGDEQFF
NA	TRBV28	CASSLPRLLAGLNEQFF
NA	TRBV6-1	CASSETPGGLETQYF
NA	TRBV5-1	CASSLTGAQETQYF
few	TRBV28	CASRASGSSYEQYF